This T cell receptor (beta chain) was recorded in a study of cytomegalovirus exposure and HLA in healthy donors. The CDR3 contains 16 residues. Germline V lookup: CDR1 WNHNN, CDR2 SYGVQD (reference sequence). Trimming left V 4 bases short and J 3 bases short, with 15 bases between. Donors consisted of healthy bone marrow donors. The PCR was carried out with 60 Vbeta primers and 13 Jbeta primers. Some clones are missing from TCRdb's copy, which holds only in-frame ones; the method was immunoSEQ multiplex PCR. This table has about 120,000 clones, roughly 10% appearing once. Source material: PBMCs. V usage is TRBV10-1 and J usage is TRBJ2-2; no definite D call. This clonotype was obtained from a young woman in good health and CMV-seropositive. The CDR3 is CASSAPLALYTGELFF. CDR3 DNA: TGCGCCAGCAGTGCCCCTTTAGCTCTCTACACCGGGGAGCTGTTTTTT.